The 9 T cell receptor beta chains below were found in one sample sequenced in a study of radiotherapy plus CTLA-4 blockade in lung cancer. Assay used: immunoSEQ multiplex PCR; TCRdb lists only in-frame clones, some missing. This sample has about 64,000 clones, with around three quarters found just once. The starting material was peripheral blood, obtained from a patient treated with radiotherapy plus ipilimumab. The receptors were gathered from a human donor with non-small cell lung cancer whose response to radiotherapy plus ipilimumab could not be evaluated.

The chain has TRBV11-2 and TRBJ2-3; TRBD2 matches at 13 bases. CDR3 size: 19 residues. Trimming removed 5 bases from V and 3 bases from J; junction bases left unmatched: 14. The germline gives CDR1 SGHAT, CDR2 FQNNGV. The CDR3 region is CASSHTSGGAVVSTDTQYF. The DNA of the CDR3 is TGTGCCAGCAGCCATACTAGCGGGGGGGCGGTAGTTAGTACAGATACGCAGTATTTT.

The chain recombines TRBV4-3 with TRBJ2-3; D not resolved. V was clipped by 0 bases and J by 9 bases, with 16 bases between them. Germline V gene lookup returns CDR1 LGHNA and CDR2 YSLEER. The CDR3 loop spans 15 amino acids. The CDR3 sequence: CASSQEKSTSRTQYF. The CDR3, as DNA: TGCGCCAGCAGCCAAGAAAAATCTACGAGCCGCACGCAGTATTTT.

The chain uses TRBV7-9 and TRBJ1-5, with no clear D. CDR1 SEHNR and CDR2 FQNEAQ come from the germline V gene (reference sequence). This CDR3 contains 15 residues. The germline V and J ends were trimmed by 6 bases and 1 base, with 13 bases remaining between them. CDR3 DNA sequence: TGTGCCAGCAGTTCCCTTGACTTGAGCAATCAGCCCCAGCATTTT. Amino acids: CASSSLDLSNQPQHF.

The V and J genes are TRBV19 and TRBJ1-2; TRBD1 is a possible D gene (5 bases). Germline values: CDR1 LNHDA, CDR2 SQIVND (reference sequence). CDR3 length: 17 residues. V was shortened by 8 bases and J by 6 bases, with 28 bases between the two germline ends. CDR3 sequence reads: CASGVRGWEAVEDGYTF. In DNA form, the CDR3 reads TGTGCCAGTGGTGTAAGGGGCTGGGAGGCAGTTGAGGATGGCTACACCTTC.

The chain combines TRBV5-1 with TRBJ1-2, with 8 bases fitting TRBD1. With V trimmed by 0 bases and J by 4 bases, 5 bases remained unmatched. CDR3 length equals 15 residues. The germline CDR1 and CDR2 sequences are SGHRS and YFSETQ. The CDR3 region has the DNA TGCGCCAGCAGCTTGGCGGGACAGGAAGGCTATGGCTACACCTTC. It specifies CASSLAGQEGYGYTF.

V gene TRBV9 combines with J gene TRBJ1-2; no clear D. V shed 1 base and J shed 4 bases, with 11 bases lying between them. The CDR3 has 14 residues. The germline CDR1 and CDR2 sequences are SGDLS and YYNGEE. The CDR3: CASSVSRQSYGYTF. DNA for the CDR3: TGTGCCAGCAGCGTATCCAGGCAGAGCTATGGCTACACCTTC.

The rearrangement uses TRBV6-5 and TRBJ1-3; a weak D match, TRBD1 (6 bases). The CDR3 totals 13 residues. CDR1 is MNHEY and CDR2 is SVGAGI in the germline V gene. V lost 6 bases, J lost 4 bases, and 10 bases lay in between. The CDR3 here is CASSTGYGNTIYF. Here the CDR3 DNA reads TGTGCCAGCAGCACAGGGTACGGAAACACCATATATTTT.

This clone was observed a few times. This chain uses TRBV5-1 with TRBJ1-2; 10 bases are shared with TRBD1. The trim removed 3 bases at V and 5 bases at J, leaving 7 bases unmatched. CDR1 is SGHRS, CDR2 YFSETQ, per germline. The CDR3 is 15 residues long. The CDR3 DNA sequence: TGCGCCAGCAGCTCAGGACAGGGGGGAGGGTATGGCTACACCTTC. As protein: CASSSGQGGGYGYTF. The variable domain in full, with the rest retrieved from reference TRBV5-1 and TRBJ1-2, is KAGVTQTPRYLIKTRGQQVTLSCSPISGHRSVSWYQQTPGQGLQFLFEYFSETQRNKGNFPGRFSGRQFSNSRSEMNVSTLELGDSALYLCASSSGQGGGYGYTFGSGTRLTVV.

The chain recombines TRBV29-1 with TRBJ2-1; a possible D gene is TRBD2 (5 bases). V was pared by 4 bases and J by 0 bases, with 13 bases between. This CDR3 contains 15 residues. CDR1 is SQVTM, CDR2 ANQGSEA, per germline. Written as DNA, the CDR3 is TGCAGCGTTGTTCCCGGGGATGGCTCCTACAATGAGCAGTTCTTC. Its translation is CSVVPGDGSYNEQFF.